The 14 T cell receptor beta chains below come from one sample, sequenced in a study of blood T cell repertoires in COVID-19 (dated by TCRdb to between 2020 and 2021). Library creation used the immunoSEQ multiplex PCR assay. In its TCRdb copy, this immuneACCESS table keeps in-frame sequences only and misses some clones. Where compared with another copy, unresolved V genes explain less than half of these, and the others have no known cause. A total of some 290,000 clones appear in this sample, more than 70% of them only once. The ten largest account for around 11% of the sample. Specimen: peripheral blood. Source of these receptors: a woman in her twenties or thirties with COVID-19, enrolled during active disease.

Here the CDR3 reads CASSVPGVSEQYF. The CDR3 region has the DNA TGTGCCAGCAGTGTACCAGGGGTAAGCGAGCAGTACTTC. The chain recombines TRBV2 with TRBJ2-7; D is possibly TRBD1 (6 bases). Germline assignment: CDR1 SNHLY and CDR2 FYNNEI. The CDR3 length is 13 residues. Deletions cut 4 bases from V and 6 bases from J, with 13 bases between.

The rearrangement uses TRBV4-1 and TRBJ2-7, with 7 bases fitting TRBD2. The CDR3 is made up of 15 amino acids. V shed 4 bases and J 2 bases; nucleotides not matched to a gene: 8. Germline CDR1 reads MGHRA; CDR2 reads YSYEKL. In DNA, the CDR3 is TGCGCCAGCAGCCCCAGCGGGACCCGACCCTACGAGCAGTACTTC. The encoded protein is CASSPSGTRPYEQYF.

CDR3 region: CASGTGSGRGTDTQYF. The CDR3 nucleotides read TGTGCCAGCGGAACTGGGAGCGGGAGGGGAACAGATACGCAGTATTTT. This chain joins TRBV27 and TRBJ2-3; 10 bases match TRBD2. This CDR3 is built from 16 residues. Unmatched junction bases numbered 11, after V lost 8 bases and J lost 3 bases. Germline CDR1 MNHEY, CDR2 SMNVEV (reference sequence).

The V gene is TRBV11-2, the J gene TRBJ2-1; D uncertain. This CDR3 has 15 residues. Per the germline V gene, CDR1 is SGHAT and CDR2 is FQNNGV. V lost 1 base and J lost 2, with 9 bases in between. CDR3 nucleotide sequence: TGTGCCAGCAGCTTAGTCTTTAAGCCCTACAATGAGCAGTTCTTC. Translated: CASSLVFKPYNEQFF.

This chain uses TRBV7-2 with TRBJ2-3; TRBD2 might be the D (6 bases). Trimming left V 2 bases short and J 4 bases short, with 10 bases between. This CDR3 is built from 14 residues. CDR1 is SGHTA and CDR2 is FQGNSA in the germline V gene. The CDR3 DNA reads as TGTGCCAGCAGCTTACAGGGCGGGGCAGATACGCAGTATTTT. Translating it yields CASSLQGGADTQYF.

This sequence joins TRBV2 and TRBJ1-5, with D uncertain. The CDR3 length is 12 residues. Germline V CDR1 and CDR2: SNHLY, FYNNEI. Trimming took 3 bases from V and 5 from J, leaving 5 bases between them. The CDR3 spells CASSDLYQPQHF. The CDR3 DNA sequence: TGTGCCAGCAGTGACCTCTATCAGCCCCAGCATTTT.

The chain is built from TRBV5-6 and TRBJ1-1; D gene ambiguous. V was cut by 1 base and J by 4 bases, with 5 bases left in between. The CDR3 consists of 12 residues. Germline values: CDR1 SGHDT, CDR2 YYEEEE. CDR3 DNA sequence: TGTGCCAGCAGCTTGTGGCTCACTGAAGCTTTCTTT. Translated, it gives CASSLWLTEAFF.

J is TRBJ1-3 and V is TRBV19; a possible D gene is TRBD1 (6 bases). Germline V gene data show CDR1 as LNHDA and CDR2 as SQIVND (reference sequence). The CDR3 covers 15 residues. Trimming took off 7 bases at V and 0 bases at J, with 13 bases between the two ends. CDR3 sequence: CASTITGSSGNTIYF. Here the CDR3 DNA reads TGTGCCAGTACCATCACAGGGAGCTCTGGAAACACCATATATTTT.

This chain links TRBV5-3 with TRBJ2-2; 9 bases line up with TRBD2. TRBV5-3 is noted as an ORF with a role that remains uncertain. The junction had 12 bases not matched to a gene; V was cut back by 5 bases and J by 4 bases. The CDR3 runs to 17 residues. DNA for the CDR3: TGTGCCAGAAGGCCCGGGACTAGCCCGTGGGGCACCGGGGAGCTGTTTTTT. Amino acid sequence: CARRPGTSPWGTGELFF.

J is TRBJ1-1 and V is TRBV30, with TRBD1 as a possible D gene (6 bases). CDR1 and CDR2 (germline): GTSNPN, SVGIG (reference sequence). The germline V and J ends were trimmed by 4 bases and 5 bases, with 14 bases remaining between them. CDR3 length: 13 residues. For the CDR3, the DNA is TGTGCCTGGAATACAGGGATTCTGACTGAAGCTTTCTTT. This codes for CAWNTGILTEAFF.

The chain has TRBV25-1 and TRBJ2-3; no clear D. Germline loops: CDR1 MGHDK, CDR2 SYGVNS. This CDR3 contains 14 residues. V gave up 3 bases and J gave up 6 bases, with 13 bases separating them. CDR3 sequence reads: CASSDQKRSDTQYF. CDR3 coding DNA: TGTGCCAGCAGTGATCAAAAACGGTCCGATACGCAGTATTTT.

The chain couples TRBV11-1 to TRBJ2-3; tentative D call: TRBD2 (7 bases). The CDR3 loop spans 14 amino acids. Trimming removed 6 bases from V and 2 bases from J, with 12 bases in between. Germline values: CDR1 SGHAT, CDR2 FQDESV (reference sequence). The CDR3, as DNA: TGTGCCAGCAGGGATGGGGGGGCCACAGATACGCAGTATTTT. This sequence encodes CASRDGGATDTQYF.

The gene calls are TRBV29-1 and TRBJ2-1; D remains ambiguous. Trimming took off 7 bases at V and 5 bases at J, with 24 bases between the two ends. This CDR3 has 16 residues. The germline V gene encodes CDR1 SQVTM and CDR2 ANQGSEA. The CDR3 DNA sequence: TGCAGCGGTTGTTGTGCCCCGGGTCCGTCCAACAATGAGCAGTTCTTC. It encodes CSGCCAPGPSNNEQFF.

V and J are TRBV28 and TRBJ1-1, with TRBD1 matching over 10 bases. J gave up 7 bases and V 5 bases, and 13 bases lay outside the gene matches. The CDR3 runs to 16 residues. The germline V gene has CDR1 MDHEN and CDR2 SYDVKM. The CDR3 loop is CASSPSWGQGTGEAFF. CDR3 DNA sequence: TGTGCCAGCAGTCCAAGCTGGGGACAGGGGACCGGTGAAGCTTTCTTT.